The clone carrying this T cell receptor beta chain showed up many times. The target antigen is unknown. The sample belongs to a study of identical twins. Study-wide findings and caveats: Beta out-of-frame twin sharing showed a weaker excess. Conclusions were based on cross-sectional statistical analysis, without following the same donors.

This CDR3 contains 14 residues. Germline V gene lookup returns CDR1 SGHRS and CDR2 YFSETQ. The V gene lost 3 bases and the J gene lost 5 bases, with 13 bases spanning the gap. Each cDNA held unique molecular identifiers, and template switching gave it a universal primer site. TCRdb re-called the 5' RACE reads with MiXCR, one entry per CDR3 protein. This sample yields over 200,000 distinct CDR3 sequences, of which 5% to 7% are seen a single time; about 14% belongs to the top ten. These same data were also listed under a study on T cells expressing NK-cell markers. As that study records: Beta-chain profiling covered CD3+CD56+NKG2C+, CD3+CD56+NKG2C- and CD3+CD56-NKG2C+ sorted subsets.

The clonotype originates from a woman aged 18-35 years in good health. The rearrangement joins TRBV5-1 to TRBJ2-3, with D possibly being TRBD2 (6 bases). The sequencing input was CD8+ T cells sorted from blood. CDR3 amino acids: CASSSSAGLDTQYF. Here the CDR3 DNA reads TGCGCCAGCAGCTCGTCGGCGGGGTTAGATACGCAGTATTTT.